The 23 T cell receptor beta chains reported below all come from one sample, sequenced in a study of T cell repertoires in cytomegalovirus infection. TCRdb reprocessed the reads via MiXCR and lists one record per CDR3 protein. The sample consists of around 99,000 distinct CDR3 sequences, 25% to 35% of them appearing once. These receptors' targets are unknown. The sample consisted of CD8+ T cells from cultured PBMCs, taken from culture after CMV antigen stimulation. The source is a human donor in good health (CMV status not recorded). Some clones in this sample may be carry-over from other donors' samples.

This clonotype was recorded at least ten times. The chain couples TRBV7-9 to TRBJ2-1; TRBD2 matches 16 bases. The germline V gene encodes CDR1 SEHNR and CDR2 FQNEAQ (reference sequence). The CDR3 runs 15 residues. Trimming took 7 bases from V and 8 from J; bases not matched to a gene: 5. The CDR3 nucleotides are TGTGCCAGCAATCCTGGGACTAGCGGGGGGGATGAGCAGTTCTTC. The encoded protein is CASNPGTSGGDEQFF.

The V and J genes are TRBV19 and TRBJ1-2; D unclear. The CDR3 is 13 residues long. V dropped 4 bases and J dropped 8 bases, with 14 bases sitting between them. Germline assignment: CDR1 LNHDA and CDR2 SQIVND (reference sequence). Written as DNA, the CDR3 is TGTGCCAGTAGTACCGGGGAACAGCACGGCTACACCTTC. It encodes CASSTGEQHGYTF.

This clonotype was seen more than once but under ten times. The chain carries TRBV25-1 and TRBJ2-3, with 9 bases fitting TRBD2. Trimming removed 3 bases from V and 2 bases from J; junction bases left unmatched: 3. Germline V gives CDR1 MGHDK, CDR2 SYGVNS. CDR3 size: 15 residues. As DNA, the CDR3 is TGTGCCAGCAGTGAGGTAGCGGGGGTCACAGATACGCAGTATTTT. As protein: CASSEVAGVTDTQYF. The full variable domain, with the rest looked up from reference TRBV25-1 and TRBJ2-3, is EADIYQTPRYLVIGTGKKITLECSQTMGHDKMYWYQQDPGMELHLIHYSYGVNSTEKGDLSSESTVSRIRTEHFPLTLESARPSHTSQYLCASSEVAGVTDTQYFGPGTRLTVL.

This chain joins TRBV6-9 and TRBJ1-6, with D possibly being TRBD1 (5 bases). The CDR3 is made up of 15 amino acids. V lost 8 bases to trimming and J lost 11 bases, with 22 bases between them. Germline values: CDR1 MNHGY, CDR2 SVAAGI. The CDR3 nucleotides are TGTGCCAGCTCACAGGTCGGCCCCCAGCACCCACCCCTCCACTTT. It translates to CASSQVGPQHPPLHF.

This clonotype was counted once. J is TRBJ2-7 and V is TRBV12-3 or TRBV12-4; a possible D gene is TRBD1 (5 bases). The CDR3 totals 14 residues. The ends were cut back, 5 bases at V and 1 base at J, with 12 bases in the middle. The chain's CDR3 is CASSLDSSSYEQYF. The CDR3 DNA reads as TGTGCCAGCAGTCTAGACAGTTCTTCCTACGAGCAGTACTTC.

The rearrangement joins TRBV4-1 to TRBJ1-2; D unresolved. Germline V gene data show CDR1 as MGHRA and CDR2 as YSYEKL. This CDR3 is 17 amino acids long. V gave up 0 bases and J gave up 2 bases, with 16 bases separating them. For the CDR3, the DNA is TGCGCCAGCAGCCAAGAGGCAGCAGTGGCTGGGAACTATGGCTACACCTTC. This translates into CASSQEAAVAGNYGYTF.

This clonotype was seen at least ten times. The rearrangement uses TRBV7-9 and TRBJ2-1; the D gene is possibly TRBD2 (6 bases). The germline V gene has CDR1 SEHNR and CDR2 FQNEAQ (reference sequence). Trimming shortened V by 5 bases and J by 10 bases, and 12 bases separated the two germline ends. CDR3 length: 12 residues. CDR3 region: CASSLGTQEQFF. The CDR3 region has the DNA TGTGCCAGCAGCCTCGGGACTCAGGAGCAGTTCTTC.

The rearrangement uses TRBV2 and TRBJ2-7; TRBD2 is a possible D gene (6 bases). Germline V lookup: CDR1 SNHLY, CDR2 FYNNEI. The CDR3 consists of 14 residues. Deletions cut 7 bases from V and 0 bases from J, with 13 bases between. The CDR3 loop is CASKSGPSSYEQYF. The CDR3 bases are TGTGCCAGCAAGAGCGGGCCAAGCTCCTACGAGCAGTACTTC.

The genes are TRBV27 and TRBJ1-1; D unclear. CDR1 is MNHEY, CDR2 SMNVEV, per germline (reference sequence). With 3 bases removed from V and 4 bases from J, the gap between germline ends came to 12 bases. CDR3 length: 14 residues. The CDR3 DNA reads TGTGCCAGCAGTTTTGATGTCAGGAGCACTGAAGCTTTCTTT. Protein sequence: CASSFDVRSTEAFF.

Note on this clonotype: At one of its ends the junction is not consistent with the germline gene, which may arise from a read error. V is TRBV2 and J is TRBJ2-5; D may be TRBD1 (6 bases). The CDR3 is 14 residues long. Germline CDR1 reads SNHLY; CDR2 reads FYNNEI. The CDR3 is CASSEVGQGETQYF. The CDR3 DNA is TGTGCCAGCAGCGAAGTGGGGCAGGGGGAGACCCAGTACTTC.

V gene TRBV27 combines with J gene TRBJ1-6, with D possibly being TRBD1 (5 bases). V lost 5 bases and J 7 bases, leaving 9 bases between the germline ends. The CDR3 sequence is 13 residues long. Looked up from germline, CDR1 is MNHEY and CDR2 is SMNVEV (reference sequence). In DNA, the CDR3 is TGTGCCAGCAGTCACCAGGGAAATTCACCCCTCCACTTT. Translation gives CASSHQGNSPLHF.

This clonotype has a handful of counts. The chain combines TRBV4-1 with TRBJ2-5; no clear D gene. The V gene lost 4 bases and the J gene lost 5 bases, with 8 bases spanning the gap. The germline CDR1 and CDR2 sequences are MGHRA and YSYEKL. The CDR3 is 12 residues long. CDR3 sequence (DNA): TGCGCCAGCAGCCTCCCCGGCGAGACCCAGTACTTC. This gives the protein CASSLPGETQYF.

This rearrangement joins TRBV24-1 to TRBJ2-3; D gene unclear. This CDR3 region has 13 residues. Trimming cost V 1 base and J 2 bases, with 3 bases left between them. Germline V gives CDR1 KGHDR, CDR2 SFDVKD. The CDR3 loop is CATSDFNTDTQYF. The CDR3 coding sequence is TGTGCCACCAGTGATTTCAACACAGATACGCAGTATTTT.

The chain employs TRBV20-1 and TRBJ2-3; TRBD2 matches at 12 bases. The trim removed 3 bases at V and 2 bases at J, leaving 9 bases unmatched. From germline, CDR1 is DFQATT and CDR2 SNEGSKA (reference sequence). CDR3 size: 17 residues. This CDR3 reads CSASRTTSGGNTDTQYF. The DNA for the CDR3 is TGCAGTGCTAGCCGCACGACTAGCGGGGGCAACACAGATACGCAGTATTTT.

This clonotype was seen a few times. The chain links TRBV24-1 to TRBJ2-1; a weak D match, TRBD1 (5 bases). V lost 9 bases, J lost 3 bases, and 17 bases lay in between. Per germline, CDR1 KGHDR and CDR2 SFDVKD. The CDR3 covers 15 residues. The CDR3 loop is CATRPGAHSYNEQFF. The CDR3 coding sequence is TGTGCCACCCGTCCTGGGGCCCACAGCTACAATGAGCAGTTCTTC.

A few counts support this clonotype. V gene TRBV27 combines with J gene TRBJ2-7; maybe TRBD1 (5 bases). The V and J ends lost 1 base and 5 bases respectively, with 9 bases between them. Germline values: CDR1 MNHEY, CDR2 SMNVEV (reference sequence). This CDR3 is 13 amino acids long. CDR3 protein: CASSLYQGHEQYF. The CDR3 DNA reads TGTGCCAGCAGTTTATATCAGGGCCACGAGCAGTACTTC.

The chain combines TRBV11-2 with TRBJ2-7, with no clear D. V was trimmed by 5 bases and J by 6 bases, leaving 17 bases between them. The CDR3 contains 14 residues. Germline V gene sequence: CDR1 SGHAT, CDR2 FQNNGV. CDR3 amino acids: CASSPEVGSREQYF. The CDR3 coding sequence is TGTGCCAGCAGCCCAGAGGTGGGAAGTCGCGAGCAGTACTTC.

The chain links TRBV7-9 to TRBJ1-4; D is uncertain. With 1 base removed from V and 4 bases from J, the gap between germline ends came to 4 bases. The V gene's germline CDR1 is SEHNR and CDR2 FQNEAQ (reference sequence). This CDR3 has 13 amino acids. The CDR3 DNA reads TGTGCCAGCAGCTTAGGCAATAATGAAAAACTGTTTTTT. This codes for CASSLGNNEKLFF.

Ten or more counts support this clonotype. V is TRBV7-6 and J is TRBJ2-3; 7 bases fit TRBD1. V shed 4 bases and J 4 bases; nucleotides not matched to a gene: 5. The V gene's germline CDR1 is SGHVS and CDR2 FNYEAQ. This CDR3 spans 14 amino acids. CDR3 loop: CASSSTTGPDTQYF. The CDR3 bases are TGTGCCAGCAGCTCCACGACAGGGCCAGATACGCAGTATTTT.

The chain carries TRBV6-1 and TRBJ2-5, with 7 positions matching TRBD2. The germline CDR1 and CDR2 sequences are MNHNS and SASEGT. The ends lost 2 bases at V and 2 bases at J; junction bases unmatched: 14. The CDR3 consists of 18 residues. CDR3 coding DNA: TGTGCCAGCAGTGAAATCAACCGCCCGGGACTACTGCAAGAGACCCAGTACTTC. This sequence encodes CASSEINRPGLLQETQYF.

The CDR3 nucleotides read TGTGCCAGCAGCTTAGATCCGGGTCGAAACACTGAAGCTTTCTTT. This encodes CASSLDPGRNTEAFF. The chain joins TRBV7-4 to TRBJ1-1; D remains ambiguous. Trimming stripped 1 base from V and 2 bases from J, with 11 bases between. The CDR3 loop spans 15 amino acids. CDR1 is SGHVT and CDR2 is SQSDAQ in the germline V gene.

The rearrangement links TRBV7-9 to TRBJ2-5, with D possibly TRBD2 on 5 matching bases. V was trimmed by 5 bases and J by 0 bases, leaving 13 bases between them. This CDR3 has 15 amino acids. CDR1 and CDR2 (germline): SEHNR, FQNEAQ (reference sequence). CDR3 sequence reads: CASSPALEYQETQYF. CDR3 sequence (DNA): TGTGCCAGCAGCCCCGCACTAGAGTACCAAGAGACCCAGTACTTC.

This clonotype was seen only a few times. The CDR3 protein is CASFGQVAIGGYTF. The DNA of the CDR3 is TGTGCCAGCTTTGGACAGGTCGCGATAGGTGGCTACACCTTC. This chain joins TRBV5-6 and TRBJ1-2; 7 bases match TRBD1. The CDR3 is 14 amino acids. The V gene end was trimmed by 7 bases and the J gene end by 7 bases; junction bases not matched to a gene: 13. Germline CDR1 SGHDT, CDR2 YYEEEE. Full variable domain (outside the CDR3, taken from reference TRBV5-6 and TRBJ1-2): DAGVTQSPTHLIKTRGQQVTLRCSPKSGHDTVSWYQQALGQGPQFIFQYYEEEERQRGNFPDRFSGHQFPNYSSELNVNALLLGDSALYLCASFGQVAIGGYTFGSGTRLTVV.